These 11 T cell receptor beta chains were all obtained from the same sample, sequenced in a study of T cell repertoires in cytomegalovirus infection. TCRdb reanalysed the reads using MiXCR and keeps one entry per CDR3 protein. The sample carries 51,000 or so distinct CDR3 sequences, roughly 21% recorded once. These receptors lack a known antigen. The specimen was CD8+ T cells from cultured PBMCs, collected from culture after CMV antigen stimulation. Every receptor here comes from a human donor in good health (CMV status not recorded). Some clones in this sample may be carry-over from other donors' samples.

This clonotype turned up a few times. This chain connects TRBV12-3 or TRBV12-4 to TRBJ1-2; TRBD1 matches at 10 bases. The CDR3 loop spans 12 amino acids. With 5 bases clipped from V and 13 bases from J, the junction kept 7 bases outside the gene matches. The CDR3 protein is CASSEGQGEGTF. CDR3 DNA: TGTGCCAGCAGTGAAGGACAGGGGGAAGGCACCTTC.

The chain couples TRBV15 to TRBJ2-3, with D perhaps matching TRBD2 (6 bases). Looked up from germline, CDR1 is LNHNV and CDR2 is YYDKDF (reference sequence). The germline V and J ends were trimmed by 0 bases and 5 bases, with 15 bases remaining between them. The CDR3 extends over 16 amino acids. Written as DNA, the CDR3 is TGTGCCACCAGCAGAGATGGAGGGAGCCCTAAAGATACGCAGTATTTT. Translated, it gives CATSRDGGSPKDTQYF. Drawing the rest from reference TRBV15 and TRBJ2-3, the complete variable domain is DAMVIQNPRYQVTQFGKPVTLSCSQTLNHNVMYWYQQKSSQAPKLLFHYYDKDFNNEADTPDNFQSRRPNTSFCFLDIRSPGLGDTAMYLCATSRDGGSPKDTQYFGPGTRLTVL.

This clonotype occurred a few times. CDR3 residues: CASRPRQGLDTEAFF. The CDR3 DNA follows: TGTGCCAGCAGACCCAGACAGGGTCTAGACACTGAAGCTTTCTTT. The chain uses TRBV6-4 and TRBJ1-1; 7 bases align to TRBD1. CDR1 is MRHNA and CDR2 is SNTAGT in the germline V gene. Trimming removed 6 bases from V and 3 bases from J; junction bases left unmatched: 10. The CDR3 totals 15 residues.

This clonotype has a handful of counts. V gene TRBV7-9 combines with J gene TRBJ2-3; D possibly corresponds to TRBD2 (7 bases). The length of the CDR3 is 15 residues. Trimming cost V 2 bases and J 2 bases, with 11 bases left between them. From germline, CDR1 is SEHNR and CDR2 FQNEAQ (reference sequence). In nucleotides, the CDR3 is TGTGCCAGCAGCTTACGGGGGGCCCTCACAGATACGCAGTATTTT. Protein product: CASSLRGALTDTQYF.

This clonotype was found a few times. The chain combines TRBV12-5 with TRBJ2-1; D could derive from TRBD1 or TRBD2 (5 bases each). The CDR3 covers 14 residues. Germline V gives CDR1 LGHNT, CDR2 FRNRAP. Trimming stripped 7 bases from V and 6 bases from J, with 16 bases between. The CDR3 spells CASAFEPGTNEQFF. The CDR3 DNA sequence: TGTGCTAGTGCCTTTGAGCCGGGGACCAATGAGCAGTTCTTC.

The chain couples TRBV7-2 to TRBJ2-3, with a tentative D call TRBD1 (7 bases). The V and J ends lost 4 bases and 4 bases respectively, with 24 bases between them. Germline V gene sequence: CDR1 SGHTA, CDR2 FQGNSA. The CDR3 totals 18 residues. The CDR3 DNA reads as TGTGCCAGCAGCTCCGGCCAGGGGGGCAATCGGAAAGCAGATACGCAGTATTTT. Translation: CASSSGQGGNRKADTQYF.

The chain employs TRBV12-3 or TRBV12-4 and TRBJ2-5; perhaps TRBD2 as D (5 bases). V was clipped by 6 bases and J by 5 bases, with 16 bases between them. The CDR3 is 14 residues long. CDR3 nucleotides: TGTGCCAGCAGGCAGAGGGTGGCGTTGGAGACCCAGTACTTC. Encoded protein: CASRQRVALETQYF.

This clonotype was seen a single time. The chain links TRBV6-5 to TRBJ2-1, with unresolved D. Germline-derived CDR1 and CDR2 are MNHEY and SVGAGI. The V and J ends lost 0 bases and 9 bases respectively, with 3 bases between them. CDR3 length equals 11 residues. Here the CDR3 reads CASSYSREQFF. CDR3 nucleotide sequence: TGTGCCAGCAGTTACTCTCGTGAGCAGTTCTTC.

V is TRBV6-1 and J is TRBJ2-1; D unresolved. Germline lookup yields CDR1 MNHNS and CDR2 SASEGT. V lost 5 bases and J lost 1, with 12 bases in between. The CDR3 is 15 amino acids. CDR3 sequence (DNA): TGTGCCAGCAGTAACAGATTACCGTCCTACAATGAGCAGTTCTTC. This translates into CASSNRLPSYNEQFF.

In its sample, this clonotype was seen a few times. The chain joins TRBV7-2 to TRBJ2-3, with 9 bases aligning to TRBD2. The germline V gene encodes CDR1 SGHTA and CDR2 FQGNSA. The trim removed 6 bases at V and 1 base at J, leaving 5 bases unmatched. The CDR3 covers 15 residues. The CDR3 protein is CASRSSGAGTDTQYF. The CDR3 coding sequence is TGTGCCAGCAGGTCTAGCGGGGCGGGCACAGATACGCAGTATTTT.

In this sample, this clonotype turned up a few times. V is TRBV29-1 and J is TRBJ2-6, with D maybe TRBD2 (6 bases). The CDR3 runs to 14 residues. The ends were cut back, 1 base at V and 2 bases at J, with 6 bases in the middle. The germline gives CDR1 SQVTM, CDR2 ANQGSEA. Here the CDR3 DNA reads TGCAGCGTTGAAGGGGGGGCTGGGGCCAACGTCCTGACTTTC. Protein sequence: CSVEGGAGANVLTF.